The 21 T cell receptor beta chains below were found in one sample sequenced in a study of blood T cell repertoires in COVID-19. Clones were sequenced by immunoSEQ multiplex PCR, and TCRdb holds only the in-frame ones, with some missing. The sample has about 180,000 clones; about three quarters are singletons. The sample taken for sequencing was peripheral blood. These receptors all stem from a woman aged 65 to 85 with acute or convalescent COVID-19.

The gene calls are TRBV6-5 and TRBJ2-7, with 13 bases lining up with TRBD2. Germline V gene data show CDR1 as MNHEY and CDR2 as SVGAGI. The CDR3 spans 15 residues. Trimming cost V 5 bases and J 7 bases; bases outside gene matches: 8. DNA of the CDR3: TGTGCCAGCAGTCCGGGACTAGCGGGGAAAAAAGAGCAGTACTTC. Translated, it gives CASSPGLAGKKEQYF.

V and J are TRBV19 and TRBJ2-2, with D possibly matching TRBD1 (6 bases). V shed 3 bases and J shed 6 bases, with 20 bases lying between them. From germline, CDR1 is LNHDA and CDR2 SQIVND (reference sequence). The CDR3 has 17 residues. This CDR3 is CASSIRGTGFFSGELFF. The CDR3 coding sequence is TGTGCCAGTAGTATTCGGGGTACAGGGTTCTTCTCCGGGGAGCTGTTTTTT.

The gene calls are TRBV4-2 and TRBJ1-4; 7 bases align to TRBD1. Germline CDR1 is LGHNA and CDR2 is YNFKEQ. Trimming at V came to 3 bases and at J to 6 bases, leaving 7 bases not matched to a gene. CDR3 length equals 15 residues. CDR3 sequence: CASSQITQGDEKLFF. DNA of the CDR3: TGTGCCAGCAGCCAGATCACCCAGGGGGATGAAAAACTGTTTTTT.

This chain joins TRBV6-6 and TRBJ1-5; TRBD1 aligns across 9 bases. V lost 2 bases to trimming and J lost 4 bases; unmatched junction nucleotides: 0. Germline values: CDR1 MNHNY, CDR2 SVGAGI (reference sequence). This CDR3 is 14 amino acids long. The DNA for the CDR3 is TGTGCCAGCAGTTACGGGACAGGGAATCAGCCCCAGCATTTT. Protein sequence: CASSYGTGNQPQHF.

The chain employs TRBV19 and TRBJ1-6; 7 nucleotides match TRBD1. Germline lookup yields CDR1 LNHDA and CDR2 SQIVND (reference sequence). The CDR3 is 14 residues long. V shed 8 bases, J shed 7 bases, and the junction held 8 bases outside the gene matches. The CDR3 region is CASAPTGYNSPLHF. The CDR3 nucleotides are TGTGCCAGTGCACCGACAGGGTACAATTCACCCCTCCACTTT.

The CDR3 loop reads CASSQIGETQYF. The DNA of the CDR3 is TGTGCCAGCAGTCAGATCGGGGAGACCCAGTACTTC. The chain has TRBV12-3 or TRBV12-4 and TRBJ2-5; D is undetermined. The V end lost 5 bases, the J end lost 5 bases, and 9 bases lay between the germline ends. This CDR3 region has 12 residues.

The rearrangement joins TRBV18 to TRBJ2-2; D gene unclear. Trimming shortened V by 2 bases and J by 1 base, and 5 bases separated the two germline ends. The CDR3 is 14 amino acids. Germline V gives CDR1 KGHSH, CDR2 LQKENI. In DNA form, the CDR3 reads TGTGCCAGCTCACCAGAGTTGAACACCGGGGAGCTGTTTTTT. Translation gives CASSPELNTGELFF.

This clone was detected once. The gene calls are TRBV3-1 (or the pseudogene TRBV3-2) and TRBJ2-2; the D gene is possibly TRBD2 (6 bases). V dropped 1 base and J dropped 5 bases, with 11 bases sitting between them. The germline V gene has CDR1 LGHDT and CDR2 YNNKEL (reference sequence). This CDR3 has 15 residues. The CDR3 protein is CASSQGVSGTGELFF. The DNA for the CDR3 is TGTGCCAGCAGCCAAGGGGTGAGCGGGACCGGGGAGCTGTTTTTT.

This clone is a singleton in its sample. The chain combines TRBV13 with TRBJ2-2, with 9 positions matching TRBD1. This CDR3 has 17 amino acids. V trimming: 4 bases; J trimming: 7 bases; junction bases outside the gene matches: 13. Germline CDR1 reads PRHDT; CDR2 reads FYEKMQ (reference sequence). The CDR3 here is CASSSYPGQGFLGELFF. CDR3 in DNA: TGTGCCAGCAGCTCCTATCCGGGACAGGGCTTTCTCGGGGAGCTGTTTTTT.

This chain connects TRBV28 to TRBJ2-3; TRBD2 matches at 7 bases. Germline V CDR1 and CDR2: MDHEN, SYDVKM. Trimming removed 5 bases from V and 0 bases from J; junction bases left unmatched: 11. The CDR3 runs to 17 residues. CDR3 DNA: TGTGCCAGCAGTCCCCCGGTTGGCGGGGGAAGCACAGATACGCAGTATTTT. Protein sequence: CASSPPVGGGSTDTQYF.

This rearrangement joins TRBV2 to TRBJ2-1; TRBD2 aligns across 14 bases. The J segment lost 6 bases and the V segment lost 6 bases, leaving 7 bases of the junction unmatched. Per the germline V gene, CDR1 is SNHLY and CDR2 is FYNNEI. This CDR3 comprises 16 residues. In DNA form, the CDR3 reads TGTGCCAGCAGGTCGGGACTAGCGGGAGAAAGCAATGAGCAGTTCTTC. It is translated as CASRSGLAGESNEQFF.

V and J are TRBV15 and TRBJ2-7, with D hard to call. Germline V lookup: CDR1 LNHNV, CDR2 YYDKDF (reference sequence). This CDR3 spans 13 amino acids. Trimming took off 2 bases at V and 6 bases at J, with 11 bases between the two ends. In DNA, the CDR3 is TGTGCCACCAGCAGACAGTACACGGGCGAGCAGTACTTC. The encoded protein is CATSRQYTGEQYF.

The CDR3 here is CASSGTTSGANVLTF. CDR3 DNA sequence: TGTGCCAGCAGCGGGACTACCTCTGGGGCCAACGTCCTGACTTTC. The chain joins TRBV9 to TRBJ2-6; maybe TRBD2 (6 bases). This CDR3 spans 15 amino acids. V lost 3 bases and J 0 bases, leaving 7 bases between the germline ends. The germline gives CDR1 SGDLS, CDR2 YYNGEE.

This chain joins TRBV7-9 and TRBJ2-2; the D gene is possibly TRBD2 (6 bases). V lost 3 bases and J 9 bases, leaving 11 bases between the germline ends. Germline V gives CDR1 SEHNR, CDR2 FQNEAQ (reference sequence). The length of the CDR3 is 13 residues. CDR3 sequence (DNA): TGTGCCAGCAGCTTCGGAGGGGTGCGGGAGCTGTTTTTT. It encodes CASSFGGVRELFF.

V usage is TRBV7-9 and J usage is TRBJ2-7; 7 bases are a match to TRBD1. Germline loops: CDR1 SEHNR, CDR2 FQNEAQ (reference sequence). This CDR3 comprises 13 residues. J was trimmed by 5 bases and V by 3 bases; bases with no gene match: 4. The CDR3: CASSFITGDEQYF. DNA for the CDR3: TGTGCCAGCAGCTTCATTACAGGGGACGAGCAGTACTTC.

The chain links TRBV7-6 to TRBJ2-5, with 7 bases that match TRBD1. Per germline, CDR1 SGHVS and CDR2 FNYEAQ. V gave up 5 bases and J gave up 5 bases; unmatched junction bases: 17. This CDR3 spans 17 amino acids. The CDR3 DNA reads TGTGCCAGCAGCCTCACTTTTGCACAGGGGAGACGGGAGACCCAGTACTTC. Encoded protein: CASSLTFAQGRRETQYF.

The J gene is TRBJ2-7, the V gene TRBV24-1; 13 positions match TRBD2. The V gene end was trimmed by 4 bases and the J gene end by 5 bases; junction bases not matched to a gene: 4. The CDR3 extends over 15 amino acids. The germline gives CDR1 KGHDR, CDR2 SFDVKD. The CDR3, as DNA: TGTGCCACCAGTGACACCGGGACTAGCGGGGACGAGCAGTACTTC. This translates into CATSDTGTSGDEQYF.

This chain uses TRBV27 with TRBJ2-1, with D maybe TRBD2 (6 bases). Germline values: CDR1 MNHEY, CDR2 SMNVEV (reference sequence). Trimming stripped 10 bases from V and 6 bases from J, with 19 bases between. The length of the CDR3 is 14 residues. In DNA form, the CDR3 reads TGTGCCACCGAGCGGGCGGGCGCGTTCAATGAGCAGTTCTTC. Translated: CATERAGAFNEQFF.

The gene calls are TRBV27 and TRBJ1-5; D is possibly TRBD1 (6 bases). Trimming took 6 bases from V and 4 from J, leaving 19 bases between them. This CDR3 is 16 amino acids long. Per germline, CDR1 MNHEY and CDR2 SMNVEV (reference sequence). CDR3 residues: CASSPRGGRANQPQHF. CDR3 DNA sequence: TGTGCCAGCAGCCCTAGGGGGGGTCGGGCGAATCAGCCCCAGCATTTT.

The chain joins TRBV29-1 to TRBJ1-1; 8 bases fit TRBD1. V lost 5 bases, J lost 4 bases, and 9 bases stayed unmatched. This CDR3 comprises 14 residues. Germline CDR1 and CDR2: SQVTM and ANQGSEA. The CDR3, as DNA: TGCAGCGTTTCCCCGGCAGGGGGCCCCACTGAAGCTTTCTTT. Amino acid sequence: CSVSPAGGPTEAFF.

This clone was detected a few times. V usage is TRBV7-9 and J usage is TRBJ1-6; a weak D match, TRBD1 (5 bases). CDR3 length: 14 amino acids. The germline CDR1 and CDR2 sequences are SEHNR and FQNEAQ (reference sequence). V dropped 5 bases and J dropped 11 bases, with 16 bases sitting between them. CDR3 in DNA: TGTGCCAGCAGCCACGGACGGGACTTGGCACCCCTCCACTTT. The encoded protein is CASSHGRDLAPLHF.